What follows describes a single T cell receptor beta chain. Its antigen is still unknown. Donors were healthy HIV-negative adults without recently reported acute infections or vaccinations. V was clipped by 2 bases and J by 3 bases; unmatched bases: 2. This CDR3 has 15 amino acids. Per the germline V gene, CDR1 is SGHRS and CDR2 is YFSETQ. The sample comes from a study of shared clonotypes between healthy human individuals. General study results and limits: Expectations were that clonotype sharing among donors would be affected by sequencing depth. In general, naive subsets displayed greater estimated richness than memory subsets did.

Under the authors' procedure: Junction-only sequences produced by ImmunoSEQ had no quality scores, so filtering differed. Profiled with immunoSEQ multiplex PCR; TCRdb holds only in-frame clones, not every one. V, J and clone size were drawn from that table, and D and trimming were deduced from the DNA. Of 2 million to 2.5 million clones listed, about nine tenths are singletons. V usage is TRBV5-1 and J usage is TRBJ2-2, with 9 bases fitting TRBD2. The sample was naive CD4+ T cells from PBMCs. Subset in this sample: CD45RA+ positively selected. The sequence was obtained from a man between 18 and 29 years old in good health. Some clones in this sample may be carry-over from other donors' samples. The CDR3, as DNA: TGCGCCAGCAGCTTTGCGGGAGGGGACACCGGGGAGCTGTTTTTT. It specifies CASSFAGGDTGELFF.